These 31 T cell receptor beta chains were sequenced from one sample in a study of CD8+ T cells in alopecia areata. Treatment given: oral pan-JAK inhibitor, 5-10 mg twice daily. Specimens obtained from alopecia areata patients comprised lesional scalp punch biopsies and peripheral blood. Extracted RNA was reverse transcribed, and the resulting cDNA served as sequencing template. This table comes from immunoSEQ multiplex PCR, and its TCRdb copy is limited to in-frame clones, with some not included. Here the sample spans over 15,000 clones, 59% being singletons. The source was skin, collected at week 4, from a patient treated with tofacitinib. These TCRs come from a human donor with alopecia areata.

V is TRBV7-2 and J is TRBJ2-5, with D unclear. CDR1 SGHTA and CDR2 FQGNSA come from the germline V gene. V was shortened by 5 bases and J by 9 bases, with 13 bases between the two germline ends. This CDR3 is 12 amino acids long. The CDR3 DNA reads as TGTGCCAGCAGCCTCTTCAGTTGGGCCCAGTACTTC. It specifies CASSLFSWAQYF.

The rearrangement links TRBV28 to TRBJ1-5; TRBD1 might be the D (5 bases). Germline lookup yields CDR1 MDHEN and CDR2 SYDVKM. V shed 9 bases and J shed 4 bases, with 19 bases lying between them. The CDR3 runs to 15 residues. DNA of the CDR3: TGTGCCAGTTCCCTGGGGGGATCGGCGAATCAGCCCCAGCATTTT. Translated: CASSLGGSANQPQHF.

The rearrangement links TRBV19 to TRBJ2-7; 9 nucleotides match TRBD1. V was clipped by 5 bases and J by 5 bases; unmatched bases: 10. The CDR3 loop spans 15 amino acids. The germline V gene encodes CDR1 LNHDA and CDR2 SQIVND (reference sequence). CDR3: CASSPPGTGKDEQYF. CDR3 DNA sequence: TGTGCCAGTAGTCCCCCCGGGACAGGGAAGGACGAGCAGTACTTC.

V gene TRBV6-5 combines with J gene TRBJ1-5, with D maybe TRBD1 (5 bases). The V gene lost 2 bases and the J gene lost 7 bases, with 6 bases spanning the gap. Germline assignment: CDR1 MNHEY and CDR2 SVGAGI. The CDR3 extends over 12 amino acids. The CDR3 is CASSYGDQPQHF. The CDR3 bases are TGTGCCAGCAGTTACGGGGACCAGCCCCAGCATTTT.

The rearrangement links TRBV30 to TRBJ2-3; D possibly corresponds to TRBD1 (6 bases). This CDR3 contains 16 residues. Germline loops: CDR1 GTSNPN, CDR2 SVGIG (reference sequence). Trimming pared 0 bases from V and 2 bases from J, leaving 15 bases between. CDR3 nucleotide sequence: TGTGCCTGGAGTGTCCCGACAGGAATGTTCACAGATACGCAGTATTTT. Its translation is CAWSVPTGMFTDTQYF. Variable domain in full (rest from reference TRBV30 and TRBJ2-3): SQTIHQWPATLVQPVGSPLSLECTVEGTSNPNLYWYRQAAGRGLQLLFYSVGIGQISSEVPQNLSASRPQDRQFILSSKKLLLSDSGFYLCAWSVPTGMFTDTQYFGPGTRLTVL.

The chain couples TRBV27 to TRBJ1-5; 9 bases line up with TRBD1. With V trimmed by 5 bases and J by 4 bases, 12 bases remained unmatched. The CDR3 is made up of 17 amino acids. Germline V gene data show CDR1 as MNHEY and CDR2 as SMNVEV (reference sequence). CDR3 protein: CASSVRFSTGGNQPQHF. DNA for the CDR3: TGTGCCAGCAGTGTAAGGTTCTCGACAGGGGGAAATCAGCCCCAGCATTTT.

Only one count was recorded for this clone. The J gene is TRBJ2-6, the V gene TRBV11-3; no clear D gene. The V end lost 5 bases, the J end lost 0 bases, and 17 bases lay between the germline ends. This CDR3 is 18 amino acids long. Germline CDR1 reads SGHNT; CDR2 reads YENEEA. CDR3 DNA sequence: TGTGCCAGCAGCCCACCCCGTGGGGTAGACTCTGGGGCCAACGTCCTGACTTTC. It is translated as CASSPPRGVDSGANVLTF.

V gene TRBV5-5 combines with J gene TRBJ2-3; D is uncertain. From germline, CDR1 is SGHKS and CDR2 YYEKEE (reference sequence). Trimming cost V 0 bases and J 2 bases, with 16 bases left between them. The CDR3 has 17 amino acids. The CDR3 loop reads CASSLALGSLPTDTQYF. CDR3 bases: TGTGCCAGCAGCTTGGCCTTGGGGTCTCTTCCCACAGATACGCAGTATTTT.

This clone was counted once. The chain links TRBV6-5 to TRBJ1-1; D gene ambiguous. Germline V gives CDR1 MNHEY, CDR2 SVGAGI. The CDR3 has 15 amino acids. Trimming shortened V by 2 bases and J by 3 bases, and 13 bases separated the two germline ends. For the CDR3, the DNA is TGTGCCAGCAGTTACCTGGCGGGAGCCTACACTGAAGCTTTCTTT. Amino acids: CASSYLAGAYTEAFF.

The chain joins TRBV2 to TRBJ2-1; D is tentatively TRBD1 or TRBD2 (5 bases each). Germline V gives CDR1 SNHLY, CDR2 FYNNEI. This CDR3 region has 16 residues. V lost 3 bases to trimming and J lost 4 bases, with 16 bases between them. The CDR3 is CASSEKSGAGYNEQFF. The CDR3 DNA reads TGTGCCAGCAGTGAGAAGTCCGGGGCTGGGTACAATGAGCAGTTCTTC.

The V and J genes are TRBV14 and TRBJ2-1; 7 bases map to TRBD1. CDR1 and CDR2 from the germline V gene are SGHDN and FVKESK. The CDR3 extends over 15 amino acids. V shed 4 bases, J shed 2 bases, and the junction held 5 bases outside the gene matches. CDR3 in amino acids: CASSPLGGPYNEQFF. DNA for the CDR3: TGTGCCAGCAGCCCCTTAGGGGGCCCCTACAATGAGCAGTTCTTC.

Note on this clone: A far larger clone is off by one base, so a read error is likely. The rearrangement links TRBV5-4 to TRBJ2-5, with 9 bases identical to TRBD1. J was trimmed by 1 base and V by 1 base; bases with no gene match: 2. Germline-derived CDR1 and CDR2 are SGHNT and YYREEE (reference sequence). The CDR3 loop spans 15 amino acids. CDR3 bases: TGTGCCAGCAGCTTGTCACAGGGGGCCCAAGAGACCCAGTACTTC. The encoded protein is CASSLSQGAQETQYF. Complete variable domain (other parts from reference TRBV5-4 and TRBJ2-5): ETGVTQSPTHLIKTRGQQVTLRCSSQSGHNTVSWYQQALGQGPQFIFQYYREEENGRGNFPPRFSGLQFPNYSSELNVNALELDDSALYLCASSLSQGAQETQYFGPGTRLLVL.

The gene calls are TRBV7-8 and TRBJ2-7, with D perhaps TRBD1 or TRBD2 (5 bases each). The germline V and J ends were trimmed by 5 bases and 3 bases, with 17 bases remaining between them. In germline, CDR1 is SGHVS, CDR2 FQNEAQ. This CDR3 contains 15 residues. The CDR3 region has the DNA TGTGCCAGCAGCCTTGCAGGGCTGAGGGACTACGAGCAGTACTTC. Its translation is CASSLAGLRDYEQYF.

This clone came up a few times. The chain combines TRBV7-2 with TRBJ2-5, with D possibly matching TRBD1 (6 bases). V was cut by 10 bases and J by 7 bases, with 19 bases left in between. This CDR3 contains 13 residues. The germline V gene encodes CDR1 SGHTA and CDR2 FQGNSA. The CDR3, as DNA: TGTGCCACAGACCGGACAGAGTTCGGGACCCAGTACTTC. The encoded protein is CATDRTEFGTQYF.

The chain is built from TRBV11-3 and TRBJ2-5; no reliable D call. Trimming left V 0 bases short and J 2 bases short, with 13 bases between. This CDR3 comprises 16 residues. Germline CDR1 SGHNT, CDR2 YENEEA. The CDR3, as DNA: TGTGCCAGCAGCTTAGATCTCAGGAGATTTCAAGAGACCCAGTACTTC. It is translated as CASSLDLRRFQETQYF.

The gene calls are TRBV7-9 and TRBJ1-5; 10 bases line up with TRBD1. The germline V gene has CDR1 SEHNR and CDR2 FQNEAQ (reference sequence). The length of the CDR3 is 15 residues. V was clipped by 7 bases and J by 6 bases; unmatched bases: 9. CDR3 protein: CASNPGTGAGQPQHF. CDR3 DNA: TGTGCCAGCAACCCCGGGACAGGGGCCGGTCAGCCCCAGCATTTT.

The chain joins TRBV4-2 to TRBJ2-7; perhaps TRBD1 as D (6 bases). The V gene's germline CDR1 is LGHNA and CDR2 YNFKEQ. V was cut by 0 bases and J by 3 bases, with 12 bases left in between. The CDR3 is 15 residues long. The CDR3 reads CASSQDEGELYEQYF. CDR3 bases: TGTGCCAGCAGCCAAGACGAGGGGGAGCTCTACGAGCAGTACTTC.

This clone was seen a few times. CDR3 region: CASSLAPPPTNEKLFF. The CDR3 nucleotides read TGTGCCAGCAGCTTAGCCCCCCCACCAACTAATGAAAAACTGTTTTTT. The rearrangement links TRBV11-2 to TRBJ1-4, with D hard to call. Per the germline V gene, CDR1 is SGHAT and CDR2 is FQNNGV. This CDR3 has 16 residues. V lost 1 base and J lost 0, with 9 bases in between.

This clone occurred a few times. This rearrangement joins TRBV2 to TRBJ1-1, with 7 bases fitting TRBD1. Trimming at V came to 2 bases and at J to 0 bases, leaving 3 bases not matched to a gene. Germline V gene sequence: CDR1 SNHLY, CDR2 FYNNEI. The CDR3 is made up of 15 amino acids. The CDR3 sequence: CASSEPGQMNTEAFF. The CDR3 DNA reads as TGTGCCAGCAGTGAACCGGGACAGATGAACACTGAAGCTTTCTTT. Looking up the rest from reference TRBV2 and TRBJ1-1 gives the full variable domain: EPEVTQTPSHQVTQMGQEVILRCVPISNHLYFYWYRQILGQKVEFLVSFYNNEISEKSEIFDDQFSVERPDGSNFTLKIRSTKLEDSAMYFCASSEPGQMNTEAFFGQGTRLTVV.

The rearrangement uses TRBV7-2 and TRBJ1-2; D is unresolved. The length of the CDR3 is 14 residues. Germline V gene lookup returns CDR1 SGHTA and CDR2 FQGNSA. Trimming pared 4 bases from V and 9 bases from J, leaving 18 bases between. Written as DNA, the CDR3 is TGTGCCAGCAGCTCCCCAGGCGGCCATGGTAGCTACACCTTC. Its translation is CASSSPGGHGSYTF.

The chain has TRBV2 and TRBJ2-1, with TRBD1 identical over 8 bases. Trimming removed 6 bases from V and 8 bases from J; junction bases left unmatched: 12. The CDR3 runs to 15 residues. Germline V gene sequence: CDR1 SNHLY, CDR2 FYNNEI. CDR3 amino acids: CASSSPRTGFDEQFF. CDR3 bases: TGTGCCAGCAGCAGCCCGCGGACAGGGTTTGATGAGCAGTTCTTC.

The rearrangement links TRBV7-2 to TRBJ2-7; TRBD2 might be the D (7 bases). Trimming removed 2 bases from V and 2 bases from J, with 19 bases in between. CDR1 and CDR2 (germline): SGHTA, FQGNSA. CDR3 length equals 17 residues. CDR3 sequence (DNA): TGTGCCAGCAGCTTAACCGCCGGGGGGCATCTTACCTACGAGCAGTACTTC. It translates to CASSLTAGGHLTYEQYF.

This clone was found a few times. The V gene is TRBV10-3, the J gene TRBJ1-5, with TRBD1 matching 7 bases. Germline V lookup: CDR1 ENHRY, CDR2 SYGVKD. J was trimmed by 0 bases and V by 0 bases; bases with no gene match: 2. The CDR3 has 16 residues. The CDR3 here is CAISESNRGSNQPQHF. CDR3 sequence (DNA): TGTGCCATCAGTGAGTCGAACAGGGGTAGCAATCAGCCCCAGCATTTT.

This chain uses TRBV28 with TRBJ2-3; 11 bases align to TRBD2. The length of the CDR3 is 13 residues. From germline, CDR1 is MDHEN and CDR2 SYDVKM. After removal of 9 bases from V and 5 bases from J, the junction contained 4 bases not matched to a gene. CDR3 in amino acids: CASSGGAIDTQYF. The CDR3 DNA follows: TGTGCCAGTAGCGGGGGGGCGATAGATACGCAGTATTTT.

The chain couples TRBV25-1 to TRBJ1-2, with D maybe TRBD1 (6 bases). This CDR3 spans 15 amino acids. Germline V gene data show CDR1 as MGHDK and CDR2 as SYGVNS. V dropped 6 bases and J dropped 4 bases, with 18 bases sitting between them. CDR3 nucleotide sequence: TGTGCCAGCAGGCCGTTACTGGGGGCTACCTATGGCTACACCTTC. Residues: CASRPLLGATYGYTF.

The chain has TRBV30 and TRBJ2-2; D uncertain. V lost 4 bases and J 2 bases, leaving 14 bases between the germline ends. The CDR3 length is 15 residues. Per the germline V gene, CDR1 is GTSNPN and CDR2 is SVGIG (reference sequence). The CDR3: CAWKRTTLNTGELFF. Written as DNA, the CDR3 is TGTGCCTGGAAGAGAACTACTCTCAACACCGGGGAGCTGTTTTTT.

V and J are TRBV30 and TRBJ1-1; D remains ambiguous. The CDR3 runs to 11 residues. V was cut by 4 bases and J by 7 bases, with 10 bases left in between. The V gene's germline CDR1 is GTSNPN and CDR2 SVGIG (reference sequence). The CDR3 DNA reads as TGTGCCTGGACCCGGGCGGTTGAAGCTTTCTTT. Its translation is CAWTRAVEAFF.

The genes are TRBV5-1 and TRBJ2-1; tentative D call: TRBD2 (7 bases). Trimming took off 4 bases at V and 10 bases at J, with 15 bases between the two ends. The CDR3 has 13 amino acids. CDR1 SGHRS and CDR2 YFSETQ come from the germline V gene. The CDR3 region is CASSHEGGPEQFF. The CDR3 DNA follows: TGCGCCAGCAGCCACGAGGGGGGGCCCGAGCAGTTCTTC.

This clone was counted only a few times. The rearrangement links TRBV6-5 to TRBJ1-1; 7 bases fit TRBD1. The junction had 4 bases not matched to a gene; V was cut back by 5 bases and J by 4 bases. CDR3 length equals 13 residues. Germline CDR1 reads MNHEY; CDR2 reads SVGAGI. The CDR3 is CASSPTGVTEAFF. The CDR3 nucleotides are TGTGCCAGCAGTCCCACAGGGGTCACTGAAGCTTTCTTT.

In the case of this clone: Other DNA sequences in the sample encode the same CDR3. The chain has TRBV29-1 and TRBJ2-7; no firm D call. The ends were cut back, 0 bases at V and 1 base at J, with 7 bases in the middle. Germline values: CDR1 SQVTM, CDR2 ANQGSEA. CDR3 length: 13 residues. The CDR3 spells CSVEERGSYEQYF. CDR3 sequence (DNA): TGCAGCGTTGAAGAGCGAGGTTCCTACGAGCAGTACTTC.

The rearrangement links TRBV7-2 to TRBJ2-5; 7 positions match TRBD2. Unmatched junction bases numbered 16, after V lost 5 bases and J lost 4 bases. CDR3 length: 17 residues. Germline V CDR1 and CDR2: SGHTA, FQGNSA. The CDR3 DNA is TGTGCCAGCAGCATAGAGTTGGGGGGGAGAATGGGAGAGACCCAGTACTTC. Its translation is CASSIELGGRMGETQYF. Together with reference TRBV7-2 and TRBJ2-5, the CDR3 gives the full variable domain: GAGVSQSPSNKVTEKGKDVELRCDPISGHTALYWYRQSLGQGLEFLIYFQGNSAPDKSGLPSDRFSAERTGGSVSTLTIQRTQQEDSAVYLCASSIELGGRMGETQYFGPGTRLLVL.